Sequencing of this TCR beta chain was carried out in a study of OX40 agonist ivuxolimab in advanced cancers. Study information: Dose-escalation patients were diagnosed with hepatocellular carcinoma, melanoma, renal cell cancer or head and neck cancer. Participants averaged about 66 years of age (range roughly 23 to 90) and were roughly 80% male.

Whole-study findings and limits: Some nonresponders additionally presented with little normalized T-cell clonal expansion. CD4+ and CD8+ blood T cells expanded clonally by week 6 at 0.1 to 3.0 mg/kg.

As for this clone: Its cognate antigen is unknown.

Only in-frame clones appear in the TCRdb table, and some are missing; sequencing was by immunoSEQ multiplex PCR. Here the sample spans about 36,000 clones, 74% being singletons. The V end lost 2 bases, the J end lost 3 bases, and 7 bases lay between the germline ends. The CDR3 totals 14 residues. Germline V CDR1 and CDR2: SGHTA, FQGNSA. The V call is TRBV7-2, the J call TRBJ2-2; D is unclear. The input for sequencing was CD4+ or CD8+ T cells sorted from blood, taken in a trial of the OX40 agonist ivuxolimab. This TCR derives from an adult with an advanced solid tumor such as melanoma, head and neck, liver or kidney cancer. The chain's CDR3 is CASSLFSDTGELFF. As DNA, the CDR3 is TGTGCCAGCAGCTTATTTAGTGACACCGGGGAGCTGTTTTTT.